This T cell receptor (beta chain) was profiled in a study of blood T cell repertoires in COVID-19. About the research overall: Samples came from the United States, Italy and Spain, spanning acute and convalescent COVID-19.

In the authors' workflow: How many nucleated cells were present was estimated from reference gene primer amplification. Sequencing used immunoSEQ multiplex PCR; TCRdb keeps in-frame clones, though not all of them. The V and J calls and the clone size are those of that table, but D and trimming were determined from the DNA. The data show approximately 35,000 clones, with 90% seen just once and roughly 12% held by the top ten. Germline loops: CDR1 SGDLS, CDR2 YYNGEE. After removal of 4 bases from V and 10 bases from J, the junction contained 12 bases not matched to a gene. This CDR3 contains 14 residues. This clone has just a few counts.

Sample: peripheral blood. The chain combines TRBV9 with TRBJ1-1, with 8 bases identical to TRBD1. The receptor comes from a human donor in a cohort sampled during active COVID-19. The CDR3 DNA sequence: TGTGCCAGCAGCTCCCCGGACAGGGTGGGTAGAGCTTTCTTT. Translating gives CASSSPDRVGRAFF.